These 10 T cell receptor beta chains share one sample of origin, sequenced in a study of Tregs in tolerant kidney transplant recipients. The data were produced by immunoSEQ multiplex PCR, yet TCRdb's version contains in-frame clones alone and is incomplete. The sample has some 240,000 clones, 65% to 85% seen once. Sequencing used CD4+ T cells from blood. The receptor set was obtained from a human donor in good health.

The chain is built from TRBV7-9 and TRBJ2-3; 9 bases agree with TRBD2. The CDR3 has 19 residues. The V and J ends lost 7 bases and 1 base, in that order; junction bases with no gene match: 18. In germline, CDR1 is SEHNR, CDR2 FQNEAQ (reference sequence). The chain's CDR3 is CASTIEGGARTSGTDTQYF. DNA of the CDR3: TGTGCCAGCACTATCGAGGGGGGGGCTCGGACTAGCGGCACAGATACGCAGTATTTT.

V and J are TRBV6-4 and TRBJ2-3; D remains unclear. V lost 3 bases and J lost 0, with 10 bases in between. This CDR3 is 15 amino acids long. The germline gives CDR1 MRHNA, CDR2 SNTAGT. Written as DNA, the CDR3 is TGTGCCAGCAGTGAAGTGCACAAGAGCACAGATACGCAGTATTTT. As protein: CASSEVHKSTDTQYF.

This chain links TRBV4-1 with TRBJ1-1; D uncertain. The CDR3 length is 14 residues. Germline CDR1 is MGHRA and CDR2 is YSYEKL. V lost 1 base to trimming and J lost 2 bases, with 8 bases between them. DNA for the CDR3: TGCGCCAGCAGCCAAGTTTTGATCAACACTGAAGCTTTCTTT. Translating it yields CASSQVLINTEAFF.

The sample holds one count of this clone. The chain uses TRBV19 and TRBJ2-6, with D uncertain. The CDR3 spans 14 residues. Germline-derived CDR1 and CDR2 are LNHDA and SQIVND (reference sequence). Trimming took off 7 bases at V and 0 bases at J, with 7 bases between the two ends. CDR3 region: CASTKGSGANVLTF. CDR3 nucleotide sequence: TGTGCCAGTACTAAGGGCTCTGGGGCCAACGTCCTGACTTTC. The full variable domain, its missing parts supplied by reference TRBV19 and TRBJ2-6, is DGGITQSPKYLFRKEGQNVTLSCEQNLNHDAMYWYRQDPGQGLRLIYYSQIVNDFQKGDIAEGYSVSREKKESFPLTVTSAQKNPTAFYLCASTKGSGANVLTFGAGSRLTVL.

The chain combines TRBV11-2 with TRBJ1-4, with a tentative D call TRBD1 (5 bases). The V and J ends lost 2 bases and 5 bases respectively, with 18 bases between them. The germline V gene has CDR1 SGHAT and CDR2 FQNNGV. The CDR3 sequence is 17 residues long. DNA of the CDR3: TGTGCCAGCAGCTTACCCCCAGGGACGTCAATAAATGAAAAACTGTTTTTT. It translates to CASSLPPGTSINEKLFF.

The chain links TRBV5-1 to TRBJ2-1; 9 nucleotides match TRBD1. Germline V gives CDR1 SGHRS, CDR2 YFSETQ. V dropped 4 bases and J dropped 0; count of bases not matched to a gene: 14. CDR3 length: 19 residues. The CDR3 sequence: CASSARDRVGPRSYNEQFF. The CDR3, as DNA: TGCGCCAGCAGCGCTAGGGACAGGGTGGGCCCTCGCTCCTACAATGAGCAGTTCTTC. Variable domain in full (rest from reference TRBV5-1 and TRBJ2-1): KAGVTQTPRYLIKTRGQQVTLSCSPISGHRSVSWYQQTPGQGLQFLFEYFSETQRNKGNFPGRFSGRQFSNSRSEMNVSTLELGDSALYLCASSARDRVGPRSYNEQFFGPGTRLTVL.

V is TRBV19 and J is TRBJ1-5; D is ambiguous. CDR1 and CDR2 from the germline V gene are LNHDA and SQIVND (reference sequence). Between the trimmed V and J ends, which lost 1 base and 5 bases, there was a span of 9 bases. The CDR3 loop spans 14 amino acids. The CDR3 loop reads CASSIGGGDQPQHF. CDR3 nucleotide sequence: TGTGCCAGTAGTATAGGGGGTGGAGATCAGCCCCAGCATTTT.

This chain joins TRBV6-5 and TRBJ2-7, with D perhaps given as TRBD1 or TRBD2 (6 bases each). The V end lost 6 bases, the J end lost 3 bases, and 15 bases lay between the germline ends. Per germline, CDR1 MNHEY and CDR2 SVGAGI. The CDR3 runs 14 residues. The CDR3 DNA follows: TGTGCCAGCAGACAAGGGGGGAAACGCTACGAGCAGTACTTC. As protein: CASRQGGKRYEQYF.

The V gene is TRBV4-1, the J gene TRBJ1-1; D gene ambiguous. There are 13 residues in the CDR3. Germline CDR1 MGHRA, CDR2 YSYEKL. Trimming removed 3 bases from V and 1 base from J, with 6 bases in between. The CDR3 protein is CASSHPGNTEAFF. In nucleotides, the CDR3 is TGCGCCAGCAGCCATCCCGGGAACACTGAAGCTTTCTTT.

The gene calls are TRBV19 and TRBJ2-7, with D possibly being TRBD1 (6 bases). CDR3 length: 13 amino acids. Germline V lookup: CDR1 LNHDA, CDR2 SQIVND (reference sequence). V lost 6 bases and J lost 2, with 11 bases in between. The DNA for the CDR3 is TGTGCCAGTAGGCGGACAGATACCTACGAGCAGTACTTC. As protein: CASRRTDTYEQYF. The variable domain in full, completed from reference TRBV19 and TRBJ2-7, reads DGGITQSPKYLFRKEGQNVTLSCEQNLNHDAMYWYRQDPGQGLRLIYYSQIVNDFQKGDIAEGYSVSREKKESFPLTVTSAQKNPTAFYLCASRRTDTYEQYFGPGTRLTVT.